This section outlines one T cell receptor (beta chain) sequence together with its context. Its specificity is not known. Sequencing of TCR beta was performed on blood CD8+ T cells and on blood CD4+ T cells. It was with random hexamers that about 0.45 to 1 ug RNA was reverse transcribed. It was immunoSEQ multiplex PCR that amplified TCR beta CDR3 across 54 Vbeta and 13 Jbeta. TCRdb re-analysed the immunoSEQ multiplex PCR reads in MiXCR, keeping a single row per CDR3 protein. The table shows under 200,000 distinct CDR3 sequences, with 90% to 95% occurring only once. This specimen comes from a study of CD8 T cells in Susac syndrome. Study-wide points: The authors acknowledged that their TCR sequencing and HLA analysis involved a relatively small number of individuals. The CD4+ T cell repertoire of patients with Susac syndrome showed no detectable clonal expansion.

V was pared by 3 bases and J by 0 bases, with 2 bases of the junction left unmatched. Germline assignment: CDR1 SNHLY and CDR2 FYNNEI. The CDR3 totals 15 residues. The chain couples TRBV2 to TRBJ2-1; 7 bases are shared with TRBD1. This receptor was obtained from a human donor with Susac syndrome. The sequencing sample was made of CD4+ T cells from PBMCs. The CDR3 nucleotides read TGTGCCAGCAGTGAGGGACAGAGCTCCTACAATGAGCAGTTCTTC. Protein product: CASSEGQSSYNEQFF.